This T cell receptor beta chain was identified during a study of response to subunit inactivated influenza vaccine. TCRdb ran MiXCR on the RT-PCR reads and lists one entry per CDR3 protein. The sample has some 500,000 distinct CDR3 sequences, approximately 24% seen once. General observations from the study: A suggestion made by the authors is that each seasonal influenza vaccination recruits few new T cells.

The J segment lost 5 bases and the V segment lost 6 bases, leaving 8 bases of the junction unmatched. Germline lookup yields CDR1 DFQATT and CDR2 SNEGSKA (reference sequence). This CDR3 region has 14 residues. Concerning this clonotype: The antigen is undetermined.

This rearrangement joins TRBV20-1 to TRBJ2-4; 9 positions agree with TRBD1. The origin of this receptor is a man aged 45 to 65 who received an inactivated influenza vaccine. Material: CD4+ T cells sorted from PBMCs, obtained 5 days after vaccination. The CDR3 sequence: CSAQTGTGQNIQYF. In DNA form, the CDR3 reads TGCAGTGCCCAAACCGGGACAGGGCAAAACATTCAGTACTTC.